This TCR beta chain was sequenced during a study of shared clonotypes between healthy human individuals. Study-level points and caveats: Donors were few, which limited the genetic and exposure-history diversity represented. When compared with the clonotypes that were shared by all four sorted-subset donors, the non-shared clonotypes turned out to have lower generation probabilities.

The assay was immunoSEQ multiplex PCR, and TCRdb's table has in-frame clones only and misses some. The data contain about 800,000 clones, approximately 97% of them singletons. This clone was counted a single time. No antigen is known for it. Naive CD8 cells lacked CD45RO, underwent positive selection for CCR7 and left out terminally differentiated effector memory CD45RA+ cells. CDR1 is KGHSY, CDR2 FQNENV, per germline. The CDR3 has 17 residues. V was pared by 4 bases and J by 4 bases, with 14 bases of the junction left unmatched. The chain links TRBV16 to TRBJ2-7; 9 nucleotides match TRBD1. Sequenced sample: naive CD8+ T cells sorted from blood. The clonotype comes from a man aged 30 to 39 in good health. CDR3 amino acids: CASSPGSRTGGSYEQYF. The CDR3 bases are TGTGCCAGCAGCCCAGGATCCCGTACAGGGGGCAGTTACGAGCAGTACTTC.